This TCR beta chain is from a study of tumor-infiltrating lymphocytes in primary liver carcinoma (dated 2017 in TCRdb). At the level of the whole study: Of the five patients, three men and two women aged 30 to 69 years, four had hepatocellular carcinoma and one had combined HCC and intrahepatic cholangiocarcinoma. The study combined TCRbeta repertoire sequencing, expression microarrays and whole-exome sequencing across five regions of each liver tumor, with adjacent normal tissue and blood. A total of approximately 35 specimens from 5 patients, comprising roughly 25 tumor regions, 5 adjacent noncancerous liver tissues and 5 peripheral blood samples, were covered by TCRbeta repertoire sequencing. Each sample produced roughly 3.5 to 7.13 million productive TCRbeta reads, and read depth showed no significant difference between tissue types. The five patients had tumors of stage T1-T3 N0M0, with maximum diameters ranging from 4.2 to 10 cm. Technical replicate repertoires showed high reproducibility, with mean shared-clone rates roughly 0.89 and correlation coefficients above 0.95. Overall results and qualifications from the work: The study included only a few patients, and the authors note findings should be validated in a larger study. Compared with blood, tumors had a significantly larger share of the repertoire taken up by the top 250 clones (p = 0.039). Repertoire overlap was higher between tumor regions (mean approximately 36%) than tumor-adjacent (approximately 17%) or tumor-blood (14%) pairs, consistent with antigen-driven expansion. Because sequencing covered only the TCR beta chain and unpaired alpha chains were not captured, true repertoire diversity is likely underestimated. Since the samples were bulk and unsorted, there was no way to compare CD4+ and CD8+ T cell repertoires.

Using a constant-region primer and ProtoScript II reverse transcriptase, TCRbeta-specific cDNA was reverse-transcribed from about 0.45 ug total RNA. Three nested multiplex PCR rounds, following a slightly modified ARM-PCR procedure, were used to build the TCRbeta libraries. Sample barcodes and Illumina adapters were added in a final 25-cycle PCR with Deep VentR polymerase. Before sequencing, amplicons between 200 and 500 bp were purified from gel using a QIAquick gel extraction kit. An Illumina HiSeq 2500 was used to sequence the TCRbeta amplicons, generating 250-bp paired-end reads. Per the authors' processing: To recover full CDR3 sequences, reads were quality-trimmed using Trimmomatic v0.33 and paired reads were then merged using FLASH v1.2.11. MiGEC v1.2.1b assigned V, D and J germline segments to the rearranged TCRbeta sequences. Clonotype statistics and Shannon-Wiener diversity indices were calculated with VDJtools v1.0.0. To reduce sampling bias, subsequent analyses other than the diversity analysis used only the 250 most abundant clonotypes in each sample. Through fastp at Q25 and MiXCR, TCRdb rebuilt clones from the public reads, retaining in-frame beta chains. Under each unique CDR3 protein, matching rows form one entry showing the most common genes and DNA. TCRdb's processing, not the authors' own work, is the source of the V and J calls. The sample table contains 85,000 to 100,000 distinct CDR3 sequences; only one count was recorded for around 70% of them. The ten most abundant clones make up under 30% of the sample.

Total RNA and DNA were co-extracted without cell sorting from about 19-30 mg of bulk tissue using the AllPrep DNA/RNA mini kit. Between November 2015 and early 2016, a few patients in China with histopathologically diagnosed primary liver carcinoma had their tumors surgically resected. Chronic HBV infection was present in the patients, and the patients were treatment-naive at sampling. Pieces of fresh tumor and adjacent tissue were cut in half, with one half kept in RNAlater at -80 degrees C and the other half sent for histology. In its sample, this clonotype was seen many times. This receptor's antigen is unknown. No clone much larger than this one lies a single base away; base qualities are absent. Sequencing input: tumor-adjacent normal liver tissue. The receptor comes from a man between 40 and 49 years old with primary liver carcinoma and hepatitis B virus infection.

This receptor has the CDR3 CASRVEASGSLETQYF. The sequence in DNA is TGTGCCAGCAGAGTTGAAGCTAGCGGGAGTTTAGAGACCCAGTACTTC. This sequence uses TRBV5-6 and TRBJ2-5; 10 junctional bases match TRBD2. V lost 5 bases and J lost 4 bases, and the count of bases not matched to a germline gene is 11. The germline V gene yields SGHDT for CDR1 and YYEEEE for CDR2. From the cysteine up to the phenylalanine, the CDR3 has a length of 16 residues. Only the CDR3 DNA is retained, 48 bases long and in frame from the first base.